Following are 2 T cell receptor beta chains from one sample sequenced in a study of T cell repertoires in cytomegalovirus infection (dated by TCRdb to between 2017 and 2020). The treatment or condition label for this specimen denotes: in vitro stimulation with specific CMV peptide epitopes to enrich CMV-specific T cells. No antigens are known for them. Sequencing used an Illumina HiSeq 1500. TCRdb passed the public sequencing reads through fastp at Q25 and MiXCR, retaining productive beta sequences. Here each entry gathers all rows of one CDR3 protein and keeps the most common genes and DNA. The sample contains about 770,000 distinct CDR3 sequences, about 27% of them found a single time. Clones ranked in the top ten supply around 13% of the sample. This material consisted of cultured CD8+ T cells from PBMCs, taken from culture after CMV antigen stimulation. Every receptor here comes from a human donor in good health (CMV status not recorded). Some clones in this sample may be carry-over from other donors' samples.

The V gene is TRBV25-1, the J gene TRBJ1-4; D uncertain. CDR1 and CDR2 from the germline V gene are MGHDK and SYGVNS. V was cut by 3 bases and J by 11 bases, with 7 bases left in between. The CDR3 is 11 amino acids. The CDR3 DNA follows: TGTGCCAGCAGTGATGCCAGGAAACTGTTTTTT. Its translation is CASSDARKLFF.

This clonotype occurred a few times. This chain uses TRBV2 with TRBJ2-5; 7 bases map to TRBD2. In germline, CDR1 is SNHLY, CDR2 FYNNEI. This CDR3 is 11 amino acids long. The V and J ends lost 8 bases and 5 bases, in that order; junction bases with no gene match: 2. The CDR3 nucleotides are TGTGCCAGCTACGGGGGGGAGACCCAGTACTTC. Protein product: CASYGGETQYF.